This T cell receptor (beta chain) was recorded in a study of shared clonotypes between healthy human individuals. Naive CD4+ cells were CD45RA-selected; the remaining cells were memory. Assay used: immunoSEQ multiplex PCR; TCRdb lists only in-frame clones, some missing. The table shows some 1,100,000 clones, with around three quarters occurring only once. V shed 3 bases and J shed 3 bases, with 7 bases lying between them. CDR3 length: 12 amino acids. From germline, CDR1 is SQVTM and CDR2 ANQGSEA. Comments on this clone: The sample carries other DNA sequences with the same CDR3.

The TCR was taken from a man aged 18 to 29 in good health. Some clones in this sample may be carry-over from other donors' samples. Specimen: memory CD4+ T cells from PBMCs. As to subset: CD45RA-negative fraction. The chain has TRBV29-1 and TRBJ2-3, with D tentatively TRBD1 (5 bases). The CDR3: CSVDRATDTQYF. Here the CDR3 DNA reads TGCAGCGTTGACAGGGCAACAGATACGCAGTATTTT.